This T cell receptor (beta chain) is drawn from a study of blood T cell repertoires in COVID-19. Looking at the study overall: Samples came from the United States, Italy and Spain, spanning acute and convalescent COVID-19. The analysed material was cDNA or gDNA that came from T cells, B-cell-depleted T cells, or PBMCs.

CDR3 length equals 17 residues. Germline V gene sequence: CDR1 MNHEY, CDR2 SMNVEV (reference sequence). Trimming removed 5 bases from V and 6 bases from J; junction bases left unmatched: 17. Under the authors' procedure: Amplification of reference gene primers was used by the study to estimate nucleated cell counts. Sequencing was performed with immunoSEQ multiplex PCR; in TCRdb, only in-frame clones are kept and a portion is missing. The V and J calls and clone size come from that table; D and trimming were worked out from the DNA. The sample has 150,000 or so clones, about 80% seen once. The sequencing input was peripheral blood. The genes are TRBV27 and TRBJ1-2, with 8 bases aligning to TRBD1. The sequence was obtained from a human donor in a cohort sampled during active COVID-19. Written as DNA, the CDR3 is TGTGCCAGCAGTCCTGACAGGGGCGCCCTCTCCGTCCATGGCTACACCTTC. Translation gives CASSPDRGALSVHGYTF.